Listed below are T cell receptor beta chains from one sample, sequenced in a study of OX40 agonist ivuxolimab in advanced cancers. Repertoires were generated with immunoSEQ multiplex PCR, while TCRdb's copy carries only in-frame clones and drops some. The table lists over 55,000 clones, 80% to 90% of them singletons. The material was CD4+ or CD8+ T cells sorted from blood, obtained in a trial of the OX40 agonist ivuxolimab. These receptor sequences come from an adult with an advanced solid tumor such as melanoma, head and neck, liver or kidney cancer. Both conserved end residues are part of each CDR3. Fields, in order: J gene, D gene, V gene, CDR3 protein. D genes are given only for firm matches.

TRBJ2-2,.,TRBV5-1,CASSLSTGGRGELFF
TRBJ2-3,.,TRBV9,CASSVDTGTDTQYF
TRBJ2-7,.,TRBV5-1,CASSTDRTYEQYF
TRBJ1-3,TRBD1,TRBV19,CASRRQGNSGNTIYF
TRBJ2-5,.,TRBV5-1,CASSLWGGQETQYF
TRBJ2-7,.,TRBV18,CASSPGLSSPYEQYF
TRBJ1-2,.,TRBV28,CASSSPWRTVYGYTF
TRBJ2-7,TRBD2,TRBV7-9,CASSLGVGLSYEQYF
TRBJ1-6,.,TRBV4-2,CASSQEGGGSSRSLHF
TRBJ2-7,.,TRBV7-9,CASSLMAGSYEQYF
TRBJ1-1,.,TRBV5-4,CASSADGTEAFF
TRBJ1-2,.,TRBV9,CASSVGIGSNYGYTF
TRBJ2-7,.,TRBV2,CASSRSGDSEQYF
TRBJ2-2,.,TRBV19,CASSWNENTGELFF
TRBJ2-7,.,TRBV5-1,CASSFSMEGGYEQYF
TRBJ2-1,TRBD1,TRBV6-5,CASSYGAGQGDNEQFF